These T cell receptor beta chains were read from a single sample in a study of cytomegalovirus exposure and HLA in healthy donors. This table comes from immunoSEQ multiplex PCR, and its TCRdb copy is limited to in-frame clones, with some not included. The sample lists over 100,000 clones, 89% seen once, with approximately 1.2% in the top ten. Sequencing input: PBMCs. The receptors were sampled from a woman younger than 30 in good health and CMV-seronegative. Both conserved end residues are part of each CDR3. D genes are given only for firm matches. Size tells how often a clone was seen (once, few, many) or the class of an expanded clone, and some rows leave it out.

j_gene: TRBJ1-4
d_gene: NA
v_gene: TRBV28
abundance: NA
CDR3aa: CASLRGGTNEKLFF
CDR3nt: TGTGCCAGTCTAAGGGGGGGCACTAATGAAAAACTGTTTTTT

j_gene: TRBJ1-6
d_gene: NA
v_gene: TRBV6-1
abundance: NA
CDR3aa: CASSEVGVVSPLHF
CDR3nt: TGTGCCAGCAGTGAAGTAGGGGTTGTTTCACCCCTCCACTTT

j_gene: TRBJ2-1
d_gene: NA
v_gene: TRBV4-2
abundance: NA
CDR3aa: CASSQDRRGNEQFF
CDR3nt: TGTGCCAGCAGCCAAGATCGAAGGGGAAATGAGCAGTTCTTC

j_gene: TRBJ1-6
d_gene: NA
v_gene: TRBV27
abundance: NA
CDR3aa: CASSLPPQEIPNSPLHF
CDR3nt: TGTGCCAGCAGTTTGCCCCCCCAAGAGATTCCTAATTCACCCCTCCACTTT

j_gene: TRBJ2-1
d_gene: TRBD1
v_gene: TRBV9
abundance: NA
CDR3aa: CASSVVRGSYNEQFF
CDR3nt: TGTGCCAGCAGCGTAGTCAGGGGGTCCTACAATGAGCAGTTCTTC

j_gene: TRBJ1-6
d_gene: NA
v_gene: TRBV1
abundance: NA
CDR3aa: CTSSQEQATEGLSYNSPLHF
CDR3nt: TGCACCAGCAGCCAAGAACAAGCGACAGAGGGACTCTCCTATAATTCACCCCTCCACTTT

j_gene: TRBJ1-1
d_gene: TRBD1
v_gene: TRBV11-3
abundance: NA
CDR3aa: CASSYSQGGNTEAFF
CDR3nt: TGTGCCAGCAGCTATAGTCAGGGGGGGAACACTGAAGCTTTCTTT

j_gene: TRBJ2-1
d_gene: TRBD2
v_gene: TRBV5-1
abundance: NA
CDR3aa: CASSLITSGDNEQFF
CDR3nt: TGCGCCAGCAGCTTGATAACTAGCGGGGACAATGAGCAGTTCTTC

j_gene: TRBJ2-5
d_gene: TRBD2
v_gene: TRBV9
abundance: NA
CDR3aa: CASSVGSGGGETQYF
CDR3nt: TGTGCCAGCAGCGTAGGGAGCGGGGGGGGAGAGACCCAGTACTTC

j_gene: TRBJ1-1
d_gene: NA
v_gene: TRBV6-5
abundance: NA
CDR3aa: CASSTPGELAFF
CDR3nt: TGTGCCAGCAGTACCCCAGGGGAATTGGCTTTCTTT

j_gene: TRBJ2-1
d_gene: TRBD1
v_gene: TRBV2
abundance: NA
CDR3aa: CASSYRGPFF
CDR3nt: TGTGCCAGCAGTTACAGGGGTCCGTTCTTC

j_gene: TRBJ1-4
d_gene: NA
v_gene: TRBV6-6
abundance: once
CDR3aa: CASSPNRQALYQKLFF
CDR3nt: TGTGCCAGCAGCCCAAACCGACAGGCGCTTTATCAAAAACTGTTTTTT

j_gene: TRBJ1-1
d_gene: NA
v_gene: TRBV27
abundance: NA
CDR3aa: CASSLFRSAEAFF
CDR3nt: TGTGCCAGCAGTTTATTTAGAAGCGCTGAAGCTTTCTTT

j_gene: TRBJ1-2
d_gene: NA
v_gene: TRBV7-2
abundance: NA
CDR3aa: CASSTNRASYGYTF
CDR3nt: TGTGCCAGCAGCACCAACAGGGCTAGCTATGGCTACACCTTC

j_gene: TRBJ2-3
d_gene: NA
v_gene: TRBV2
abundance: NA
CDR3aa: CASGRGGLSALYTQYF
CDR3nt: TGTGCCAGCGGTCGTGGGGGACTCTCGGCACTTTATACGCAGTATTTT

j_gene: TRBJ1-1
d_gene: TRBD1
v_gene: TRBV29-1
abundance: few
CDR3aa: CSAGTGDVGTEAFF
CDR3nt: TGCAGCGCCGGGACAGGGGATGTTGGCACTGAAGCTTTCTTT

j_gene: TRBJ1-6
d_gene: NA
v_gene: TRBV10-1
abundance: NA
CDR3aa: CASSPQRDSPLHF
CDR3nt: TGCGCCAGCAGTCCCCAACGGGATTCACCCCTCCACTTT

j_gene: TRBJ2-1
d_gene: TRBD1
v_gene: TRBV2
abundance: NA
CDR3aa: CASSSQGARDEQFF
CDR3nt: TGTGCCAGCAGTTCCCAGGGGGCCCGGGATGAGCAGTTCTTC

j_gene: TRBJ2-1
d_gene: NA
v_gene: TRBV10-1
abundance: NA
CDR3aa: CASSDSGARDEQFF
CDR3nt: TGCGCCAGCAGTGATTCAGGGGCGCGAGATGAGCAGTTCTTC

j_gene: TRBJ2-1
d_gene: TRBD2
v_gene: TRBV19
abundance: once
CDR3aa: CASSVRLAGGTTAPTDEQFF
CDR3nt: TGTGCCAGTAGTGTACGACTAGCGGGGGGGACTACCGCTCCTACGGATGAGCAGTTCTTC

j_gene: TRBJ2-6
d_gene: NA
v_gene: TRBV10-3
abundance: NA
CDR3aa: CAISESGAGANVLTF
CDR3nt: TGTGCCATCAGTGAGTCAGGGGCCGGGGCCAACGTCCTGACTTTC

j_gene: TRBJ1-4
d_gene: TRBD1
v_gene: TRBV5-5
abundance: once
CDR3aa: CASSLDAGTGVIGKLFF
CDR3nt: TGTGCCAGCAGCTTGGACGCCGGGACAGGGGTTATTGGAAAACTGTTTTTT

j_gene: TRBJ1-1
d_gene: NA
v_gene: TRBV7-9
abundance: NA
CDR3aa: CASSLQGMNTEAFF
CDR3nt: TGTGCCAGCAGTCTCCAGGGAATGAACACTGAAGCTTTCTTT

j_gene: TRBJ1-2
d_gene: TRBD1
v_gene: TRBV6-1
abundance: NA
CDR3aa: CASSPPGQGATGYTF
CDR3nt: TGTGCCAGCAGTCCCCCGGGGCAGGGGGCGACTGGCTACACCTTC

j_gene: TRBJ1-2
d_gene: NA
v_gene: TRBV6-1
abundance: NA
CDR3aa: CASSPYYGYTF
CDR3nt: TGTGCCAGCAGCCCGTACTATGGCTACACCTTC

j_gene: TRBJ2-2
d_gene: TRBD2
v_gene: TRBV7-6
abundance: NA
CDR3aa: CASSFPSGGTNTGELFF
CDR3nt: TGTGCCAGCAGCTTCCCTAGCGGGGGGACGAACACCGGGGAGCTGTTTTTT

j_gene: TRBJ1-4
d_gene: NA
v_gene: TRBV2
abundance: NA
CDR3aa: CASREVTTNEKLFF
CDR3nt: TGTGCCAGCCGGGAGGTCACCACTAATGAAAAACTGTTTTTT

j_gene: TRBJ1-4
d_gene: NA
v_gene: TRBV10-1
abundance: NA
CDR3aa: CASSEGGTNEKLFF
CDR3nt: TGCGCCAGCAGTGAGGGGGGCACTAATGAAAAACTGTTTTTT

j_gene: TRBJ1-2
d_gene: TRBD1
v_gene: TRBV11-1
abundance: NA
CDR3aa: CASSITGTGGAGYTF
CDR3nt: TGTGCCAGCAGCATTACCGGGACAGGGGGAGCTGGCTACACCTTC

j_gene: TRBJ1-4
d_gene: TRBD1
v_gene: TRBV10-3
abundance: NA
CDR3aa: CAISESTTGVIEKLFF
CDR3nt: TGTGCCATCAGTGAGTCGACGACAGGGGTAATTGAAAAACTGTTTTTT

j_gene: TRBJ1-2
d_gene: NA
v_gene: TRBV7-9
abundance: NA
CDR3aa: CASSLDPARTPYGYTF
CDR3nt: TGTGCCAGCAGCTTAGACCCCGCCAGAACACCCTATGGCTACACCTTC

j_gene: TRBJ1-4
d_gene: TRBD1
v_gene: TRBV11-2
abundance: NA
CDR3aa: CASSHYVPGGTTNEKLFF
CDR3nt: TGTGCCAGCAGCCATTACGTACCAGGGGGCACAACTAATGAAAAACTGTTTTTT

j_gene: TRBJ1-2
d_gene: NA
v_gene: TRBV7-9
abundance: NA
CDR3aa: CASRRADSNYGYTF
CDR3nt: TGTGCCAGCCGGCGGGCAGACTCTAACTATGGCTACACCTTC

j_gene: TRBJ2-3
d_gene: TRBD2
v_gene: TRBV6-1
abundance: few
CDR3aa: CASSEGLAGTDTQYF
CDR3nt: TGTGCCAGCAGTGAAGGACTAGCGGGCACAGATACGCAGTATTTT

j_gene: TRBJ2-1
d_gene: NA
v_gene: TRBV6-6
abundance: NA
CDR3aa: CASSPREDSNNEQFF
CDR3nt: TGTGCCAGCAGTCCCCGGGAGGACAGTAACAATGAGCAGTTCTTC

j_gene: TRBJ2-7
d_gene: TRBD2
v_gene: TRBV4-1
abundance: NA
CDR3aa: CASSQDLPPGLAVYEQYF
CDR3nt: TGCGCCAGCAGCCAAGATCTCCCTCCGGGACTAGCAGTTTACGAGCAGTACTTC

j_gene: TRBJ2-1
d_gene: NA
v_gene: TRBV10-3
abundance: NA
CDR3aa: CAIRGSSGGNEQFF
CDR3nt: TGTGCCATCAGAGGGTCGAGCGGCGGCAATGAGCAGTTCTTC

j_gene: TRBJ2-2
d_gene: NA
v_gene: TRBV2
abundance: NA
CDR3aa: CASSEAGSGELFF
CDR3nt: TGTGCCAGCAGTGAAGCCGGGTCTGGGGAGCTGTTTTTT

j_gene: TRBJ1-3
d_gene: NA
v_gene: TRBV2
abundance: NA
CDR3aa: CASSPSGRSSGNTIYF
CDR3nt: TGTGCCAGCAGTCCCTCTGGGAGGAGCTCTGGAAACACCATATATTTT

j_gene: TRBJ2-1
d_gene: TRBD2
v_gene: TRBV9
abundance: once
CDR3aa: CASSPRTSGSSSYNEQFF
CDR3nt: TGTGCCAGCAGCCCTCGGACTAGCGGTTCGAGCTCCTACAATGAGCAGTTCTTC

j_gene: TRBJ2-2
d_gene: TRBD1
v_gene: TRBV2
abundance: NA
CDR3aa: CASRDGTGHPTNTGELFF
CDR3nt: TGTGCCAGCAGAGACGGGACAGGGCATCCGACGAACACCGGGGAGCTGTTTTTT

j_gene: TRBJ1-2
d_gene: NA
v_gene: TRBV5-6
abundance: NA
CDR3aa: CASSSNRVLQNTF
CDR3nt: TGTGCCAGCAGCTCTAACAGGGTTCTCCAAAACACCTTC

j_gene: TRBJ2-5
d_gene: NA
v_gene: TRBV7-2
abundance: NA
CDR3aa: CASSLRRAQETQYF
CDR3nt: TGTGCCAGCAGCTTAAGGCGGGCGCAAGAGACCCAGTACTTC

j_gene: TRBJ2-3
d_gene: NA
v_gene: TRBV19
abundance: NA
CDR3aa: CASSTLVAESTDTQYF
CDR3nt: TGTGCCAGTAGTACCCTAGTGGCGGAAAGCACAGATACGCAGTATTTT